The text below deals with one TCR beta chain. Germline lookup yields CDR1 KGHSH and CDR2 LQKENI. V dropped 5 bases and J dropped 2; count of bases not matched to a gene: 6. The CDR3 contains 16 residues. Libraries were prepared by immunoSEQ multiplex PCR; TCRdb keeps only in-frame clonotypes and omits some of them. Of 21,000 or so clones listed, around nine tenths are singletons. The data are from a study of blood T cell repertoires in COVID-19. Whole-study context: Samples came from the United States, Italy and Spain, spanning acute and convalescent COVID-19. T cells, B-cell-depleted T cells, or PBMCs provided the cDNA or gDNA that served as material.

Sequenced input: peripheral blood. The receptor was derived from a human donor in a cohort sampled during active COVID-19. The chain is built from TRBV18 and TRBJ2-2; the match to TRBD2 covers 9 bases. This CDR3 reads CASSTSSGVNTGELFF. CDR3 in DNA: TGTGCCAGCTCAACCTCTAGCGGGGTAAACACCGGGGAGCTGTTTTTT.